This TCR beta chain was identified in a study of T-cell memory formation after mild COVID-19. At the level of the study: Each donor largely had its own TCR clusters. The study's findings and limits: Prior to infection, memory already included some responding clones, suggesting cross-reactive memory joined.

As concerns this clonotype: What it binds is unknown.

The CDR3 covers 13 residues. V lost 5 bases to trimming and J lost 6 bases, with 11 bases between them. CDR1 and CDR2 (germline): SEHNR, FQNEAQ (reference sequence). 5'RACE primed from the constant segment yielded TCR alpha and TCR beta cDNA libraries bearing sample barcodes and UMIs. TCRdb re-derived calls from the 5' RACE reads in MiXCR, one entry per CDR3 protein. The sample holds more than 110,000 distinct CDR3 sequences, 11% to 15% seen once. The clonotype originates from an adult woman who had mild COVID-19 (a few samples of this study predate the infection). Cell type and time point are not known. The chain carries TRBV7-9 and TRBJ1-5; maybe TRBD1 (5 bases). Sequencing input: PBMCs or a T cell subset sorted from them (not recorded which). CDR3 DNA sequence: TGTGCCAGCAGCCCGGGGGGGGGTCAGCCCCAGCATTTT. Amino acids: CASSPGGGQPQHF.